This T cell receptor (beta chain) was captured by sequencing in a study of graft-versus-host responses after intestinal transplantation. The CDR3 is made up of 12 amino acids. CDR1 SQVTM and CDR2 ANQGSEA come from the germline V gene. J lost 3 bases, V lost 6 bases, and 1 base had no gene match. The authors processed graft tissue to release intraepithelial and lamina propria lymphocytes. Assay used: immunoSEQ multiplex PCR; TCRdb lists only in-frame clones, some missing. The repertoire holds 40,000 or so clones, with roughly 90% as singletons. Sequencing was performed on ileum tissue, taken almost 210 days after intestinal transplant. The source is a human patient who received an intestinal transplant, so some T cells may come from the graft donor. This chain joins TRBV29-1 and TRBJ2-2, with TRBD1 matching over 7 bases. The CDR3 DNA reads as TGCAGCGTCACAGGGGACACCGGGGAGCTGTTTTTT. Its protein product is CSVTGDTGELFF.